This paragraph covers one T cell receptor beta chain sequence. Antigen unknown. Mismatch with germline at one junction end may stem from a read error. The CDR3 covers 14 residues. The V gene's germline CDR1 is SGHKS and CDR2 YYEKEE (reference sequence). The data are from a study of blood T cells in healthy people across ages. The study's findings and limits: Diversity of TCR beta per million T cells declined in a roughly linear way with age.

Each sample used at least 6 million PBMCs. Combining a sample-barcoded 5' primer with a J-beta primer mix, a second PCR ran for about 7 to 11 cycles. Each CDR3 protein is one row after TCRdb ran MiXCR on the 5' RACE reads. The profile shows about 500,000 distinct CDR3 sequences, around 24% of them singletons. These data also featured in a second study, about T cells of mothers and their children.

V and J are TRBV5-5 and TRBJ2-7; TRBD2 aligns across 11 bases. The TCR comes from a boy aged 5 to 17 in good health. The sample was blood. DNA for the CDR3: TGTGCCGGCAGCCCAACTAGCGGGAGCTACGAGCAGTACTTC. Translation gives CAGSPTSGSYEQYF.